The present TCR beta chain was sequenced within a study of blood T cell repertoires in COVID-19. Ages ranged from roughly 18 to 100 years, with residence in approximately 23 US areas. The repertoire was sequenced with immunoSEQ multiplex PCR; TCRdb's copy has only in-frame clones and lacks some. The sample holds about 310,000 clones, 85% seen once. Sequencing was done on a sample of PBMCs or T cells enriched from blood (not recorded which). This clonotype was sampled from a woman in her thirties who had been exposed to COVID-19.

The CDR3 sequence is CASSHPGLAGRETQYF. In DNA form, the CDR3 reads TGTGCCAGCAGTCACCCGGGACTAGCGGGCAGAGAGACCCAGTACTTC. V is TRBV6-2 or TRBV6-3 and J is TRBJ2-5; TRBD2 matches at 12 bases. V shed 5 bases, J shed 4 bases, and the junction held 8 bases outside the gene matches. Germline CDR1 MNHEY, CDR2 SVGEGT. The CDR3 consists of 16 residues.